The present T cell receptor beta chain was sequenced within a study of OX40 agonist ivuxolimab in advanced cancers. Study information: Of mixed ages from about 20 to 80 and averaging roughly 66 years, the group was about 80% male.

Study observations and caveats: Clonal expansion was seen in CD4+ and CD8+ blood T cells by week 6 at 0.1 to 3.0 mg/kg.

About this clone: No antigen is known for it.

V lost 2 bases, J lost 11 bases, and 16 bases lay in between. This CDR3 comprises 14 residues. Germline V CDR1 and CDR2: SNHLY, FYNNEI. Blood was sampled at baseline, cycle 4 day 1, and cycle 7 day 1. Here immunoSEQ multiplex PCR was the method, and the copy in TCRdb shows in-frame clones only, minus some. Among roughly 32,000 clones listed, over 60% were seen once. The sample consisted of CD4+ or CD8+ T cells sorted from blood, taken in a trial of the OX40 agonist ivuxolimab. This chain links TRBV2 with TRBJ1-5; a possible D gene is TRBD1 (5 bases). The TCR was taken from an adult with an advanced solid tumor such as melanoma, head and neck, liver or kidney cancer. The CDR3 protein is CASSESEGLAAQHF. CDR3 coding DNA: TGTGCCAGCAGTGAAAGTGAGGGACTCGCAGCCCAGCATTTT.